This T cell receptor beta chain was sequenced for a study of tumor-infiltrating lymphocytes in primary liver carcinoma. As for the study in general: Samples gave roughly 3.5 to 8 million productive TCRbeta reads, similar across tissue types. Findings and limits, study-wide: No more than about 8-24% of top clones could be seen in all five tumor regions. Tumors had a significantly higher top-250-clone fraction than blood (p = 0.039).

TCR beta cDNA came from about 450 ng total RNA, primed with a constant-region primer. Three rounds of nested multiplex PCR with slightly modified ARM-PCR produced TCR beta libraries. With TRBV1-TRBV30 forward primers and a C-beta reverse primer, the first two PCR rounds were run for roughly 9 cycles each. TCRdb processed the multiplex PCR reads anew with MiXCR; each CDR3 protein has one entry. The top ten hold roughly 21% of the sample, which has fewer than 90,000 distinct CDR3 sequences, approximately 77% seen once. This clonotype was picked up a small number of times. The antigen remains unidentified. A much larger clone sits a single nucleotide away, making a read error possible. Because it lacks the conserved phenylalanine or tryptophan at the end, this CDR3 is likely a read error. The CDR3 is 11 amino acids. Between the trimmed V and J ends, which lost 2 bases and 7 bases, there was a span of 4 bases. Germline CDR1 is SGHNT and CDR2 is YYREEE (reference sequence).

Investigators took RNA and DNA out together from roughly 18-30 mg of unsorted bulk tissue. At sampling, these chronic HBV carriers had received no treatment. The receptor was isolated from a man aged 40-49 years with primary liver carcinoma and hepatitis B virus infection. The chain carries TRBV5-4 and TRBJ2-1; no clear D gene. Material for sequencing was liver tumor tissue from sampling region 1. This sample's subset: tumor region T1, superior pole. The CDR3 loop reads CASSLSNEQFI. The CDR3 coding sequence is TGTGCCAGCAGCTTAAGTAATGAGCAGTTCATC.